The T cell receptor beta chain under discussion was sequenced for a study of somatic mutations in cytotoxic T cells in rheumatoid arthritis (dated by TCRdb to 2016 to 2017). For context, the study as a whole: Before any treatment started and right after they were diagnosed, patients gave peripheral blood samples (30 ml EDTA). While receiving immunosuppressive therapy such as methotrexate, hydroxychloroquine and sulfasalazine, patients provided follow-up samples after diagnosis. A FACSAria II or Sony SH800 was used to flow-sort some V beta antibody-stained T-cell populations at nearly 100% purity, and TCRB sequencing was also done on sorted V beta1+ cells. Whether expanded CD8+ T-cell clones in untreated, newly diagnosed rheumatoid arthritis carry somatic mutations was the study question, and clonality was characterized with TCRB deep sequencing. For 55 to 70 rheumatoid arthritis patients and 20 healthy controls, TCRB deep sequencing was carried out. Patient and control groups had essentially identical median ages. What the authors observed across the whole study: The expanded CD8+ clones had unknown antigen targets, and not appearing in virus-specific databases did not rule out that they were virus-specific. Healthy controls showed no age-related increase in CD8+ clonality, whereas patients did (Spearman r of about 0.5). There was no significant difference in CD8+ T-cell clonality between rheumatoid arthritis patients and age-matched healthy controls. Several identical CD8+ TCRB sequences were found in both blood and synovial fluid, and in about an eighth of the roughly 65 patients the largest CD8+ clone exceeded 20% of CD8+ cells. The slight underrepresentation of TRBV07 in patients was not corrected for multiple comparisons.

Sequencing of TCRB CDR3 was done on genomic DNA with the immunoSEQ assay. The authors' pipeline ran thus. Published virus-specific TCRB sequences were compared with patient CD8+ clones larger than 1%, and only a few matches were found. Only productive TCRB rearrangements were included in the analyses. A clone was defined by a unique TCRB CDR3 sequence, and clonality was computed as a productive clonality index based on Shannon entropy. Repertoire overlap between two samples was calculated from the template counts of each clone relative to total templates per sample. V-gene usage measured by flow cytometry correlated with TCRB sequencing V-gene usage, with a Spearman r of 0.61. Drawn from immuneACCESS, this table holds only the in-frame rearrangements with V and J called that TCRdb kept. Clones are partly lost; checked studies trace under half to an unresolved V gene and leave the rest unexplained. From that table come the V and J calls and clone size; the DNA was used to work out D and trimming. Recorded for this sample are around 2,000 clones; around 70% of them occurred a single time. The ten largest clonotypes hold 58% of the sample.

This clone is large (0.1 to 1%). What antigen it recognizes has not been identified. There are no base qualities to consult, and no much larger clone falls within one base. From the cysteine up to the phenylalanine, the CDR3 has a length of 13 residues. The entry retains the CDR3 DNA only, 39 bases that are in frame from base 1. CDR1 and CDR2, per the germline V gene (reference sequence), are SGHAT and FQDESV. V and J lose 5 bases and 5 bases, and a span of 12 bases separates them. On an AutoMACS, CD4+ and CD8+ cells were isolated via positive magnetic bead selection, and their purity was verified by flow cytometry. After a first flow cytometry screen using a TCR V beta antibody panel, clonal expansions were characterized through TCRB deep sequencing of sorted CD8+ fractions. Peripheral blood mononuclear cells were obtained using density gradient separation with Ficoll-Paque PLUS. Using Nucleospin Tissue or Tissue XS kits, DNA was extracted from CD4-enriched, CD8-enriched or PBMC samples, with quantification by a Qubit 2.0 fluorometer.

The material was CD8+ T cells sorted from blood, obtained at a follow-up visit. The chain is encoded by TRBV11-1 joined to TRBJ1-1, and possibly TRBD1, on 6 matching bases. The receptor comes from a man between 65 and 85 years old with rheumatoid arthritis. In nucleotides, the sequence is TGTGCCAGCAGCCCGGGGGCAGGAACTGAAGCTTTCTTT. This codes for CASSPGAGTEAFF.